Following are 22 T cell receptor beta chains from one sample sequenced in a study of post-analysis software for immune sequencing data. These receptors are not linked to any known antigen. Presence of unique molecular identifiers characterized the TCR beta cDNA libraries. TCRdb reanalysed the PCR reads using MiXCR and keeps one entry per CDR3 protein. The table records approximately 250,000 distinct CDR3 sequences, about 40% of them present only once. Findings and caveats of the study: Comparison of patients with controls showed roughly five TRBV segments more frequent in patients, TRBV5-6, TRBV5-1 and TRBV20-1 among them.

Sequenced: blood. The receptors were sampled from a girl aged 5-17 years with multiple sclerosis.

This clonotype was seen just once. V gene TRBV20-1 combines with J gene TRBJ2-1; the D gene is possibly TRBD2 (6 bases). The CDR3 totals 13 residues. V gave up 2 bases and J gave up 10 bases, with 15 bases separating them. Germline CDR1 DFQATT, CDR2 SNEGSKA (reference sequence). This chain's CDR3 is CSARNEASVEQFF. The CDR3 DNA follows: TGCAGTGCTAGAAATGAGGCTAGCGTGGAGCAGTTCTTC.

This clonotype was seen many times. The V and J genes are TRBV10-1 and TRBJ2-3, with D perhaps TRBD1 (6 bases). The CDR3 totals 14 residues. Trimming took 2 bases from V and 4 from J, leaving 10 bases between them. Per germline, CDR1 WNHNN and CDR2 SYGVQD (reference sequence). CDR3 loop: CASSEGGAADTQYF. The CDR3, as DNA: TGCGCCAGCAGTGAGGGGGGCGCGGCAGATACGCAGTATTTT.

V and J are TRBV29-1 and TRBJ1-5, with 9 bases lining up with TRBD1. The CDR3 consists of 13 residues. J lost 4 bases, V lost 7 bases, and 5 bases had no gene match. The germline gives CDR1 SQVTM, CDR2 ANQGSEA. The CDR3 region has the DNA TGCAGCGCCGGACAGGGGATAAATCAGCCCCAGCATTTT. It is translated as CSAGQGINQPQHF.

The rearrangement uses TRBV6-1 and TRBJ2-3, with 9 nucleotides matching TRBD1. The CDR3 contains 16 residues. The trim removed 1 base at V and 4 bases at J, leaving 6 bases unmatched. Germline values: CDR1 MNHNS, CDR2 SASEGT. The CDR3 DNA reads TGTGCCAGCAGTGAAGGAGTGGGACAGGGTGCAGATACGCAGTATTTT. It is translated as CASSEGVGQGADTQYF.

CDR3 residues: CASSQRGGGEQFF. Written as DNA, the CDR3 is TGTGCCAGCAGTCAGCGGGGGGGCGGTGAGCAGTTCTTC. V usage is TRBV7-3 and J usage is TRBJ2-1, with TRBD2 identical over 10 bases. V lost 6 bases and J lost 9; bases outside the gene matches: 5. CDR1 and CDR2 (germline): SGHTA, FQGTGA. The CDR3 consists of 13 residues.

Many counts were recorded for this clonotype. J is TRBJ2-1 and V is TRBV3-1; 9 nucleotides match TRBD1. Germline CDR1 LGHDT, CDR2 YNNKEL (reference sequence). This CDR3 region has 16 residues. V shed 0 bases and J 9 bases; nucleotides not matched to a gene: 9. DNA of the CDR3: TGTGCCAGCAGCCAAGAACAGGGGGCGCTGGGTGTTGAGCAGTTCTTC. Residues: CASSQEQGALGVEQFF.

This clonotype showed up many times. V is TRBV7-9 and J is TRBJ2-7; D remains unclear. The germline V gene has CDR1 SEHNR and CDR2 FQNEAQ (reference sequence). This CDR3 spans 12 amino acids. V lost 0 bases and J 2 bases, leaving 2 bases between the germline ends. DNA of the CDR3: TGTGCCAGCAGCTTAGCCCCCTACGAGCAGTACTTC. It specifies CASSLAPYEQYF.

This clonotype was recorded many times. The CDR3 region has the DNA TGCGCCAGCAGCTTGGACGGGAGCCGCCCAGATACGCAGTATTTT. Amino acid sequence: CASSLDGSRPDTQYF. V is TRBV5-1 and J is TRBJ2-3, with a weak D call TRBD2 (6 bases). Between the trimmed V and J ends, which lost 0 bases and 4 bases, there was a span of 12 bases. Germline V lookup: CDR1 SGHRS, CDR2 YFSETQ. CDR3 length: 15 residues.

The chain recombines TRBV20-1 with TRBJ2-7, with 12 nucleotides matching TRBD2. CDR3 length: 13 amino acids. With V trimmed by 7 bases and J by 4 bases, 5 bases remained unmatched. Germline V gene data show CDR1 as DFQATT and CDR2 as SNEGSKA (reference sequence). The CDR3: CSVRGLAGYEQYF. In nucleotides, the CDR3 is TGCAGTGTACGAGGACTAGCGGGATACGAGCAGTACTTC.

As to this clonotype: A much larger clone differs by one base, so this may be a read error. The CDR3 protein is CSVVTGGFSCNEQFF. The DNA for the CDR3 is TGCAGCGTTGTTACAGGGGGCTTCTCCTGCAATGAGCAGTTCTTC. This chain uses TRBV29-1 with TRBJ2-1; 9 nucleotides agree with TRBD1. Looked up from germline, CDR1 is SQVTM and CDR2 is ANQGSEA. This CDR3 has 15 residues.

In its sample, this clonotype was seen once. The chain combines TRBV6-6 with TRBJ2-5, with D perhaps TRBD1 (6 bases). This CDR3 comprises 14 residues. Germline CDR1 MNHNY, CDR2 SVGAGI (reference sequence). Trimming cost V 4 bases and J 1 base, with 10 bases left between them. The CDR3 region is CASSSGVGQETQYF. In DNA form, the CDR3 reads TGTGCCAGCAGTTCAGGGGTGGGCCAAGAGACCCAGTACTTC.

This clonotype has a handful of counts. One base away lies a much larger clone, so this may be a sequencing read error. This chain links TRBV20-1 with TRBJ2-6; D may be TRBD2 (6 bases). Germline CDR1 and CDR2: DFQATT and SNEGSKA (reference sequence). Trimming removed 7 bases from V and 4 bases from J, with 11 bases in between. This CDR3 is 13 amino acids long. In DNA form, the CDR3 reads TGCAGTGTTACGGGGGTAGGGGCCAACGTCCTGACTTTC. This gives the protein CSVTGVGANVLTF.

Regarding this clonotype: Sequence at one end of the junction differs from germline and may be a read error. CDR3 DNA sequence: TGTTCCAGTAACCACGGGAATGAGCAGTACTTC. Amino acids: CSSNHGNEQYF. The rearrangement uses TRBV7-9 and TRBJ2-5, with TRBD2 as a possible D gene (5 bases). Looked up from germline, CDR1 is SEHNR and CDR2 is FQNEAQ (reference sequence). CDR3 length: 11 residues.

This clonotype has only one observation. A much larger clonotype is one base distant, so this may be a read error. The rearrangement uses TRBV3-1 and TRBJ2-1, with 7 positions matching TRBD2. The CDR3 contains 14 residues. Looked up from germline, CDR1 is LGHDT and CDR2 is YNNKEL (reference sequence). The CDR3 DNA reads TGTGCCGGCAGCCAGGGACTATCCCTTGGCGAGCAGTTCTTC. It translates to CAGSQGLSLGEQFF.

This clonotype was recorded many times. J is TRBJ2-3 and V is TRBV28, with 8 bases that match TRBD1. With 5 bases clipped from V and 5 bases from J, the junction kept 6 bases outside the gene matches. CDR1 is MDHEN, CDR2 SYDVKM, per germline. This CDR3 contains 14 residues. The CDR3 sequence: CASSLGQGIDTQYF. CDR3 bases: TGTGCCAGCAGTCTCGGACAGGGTATAGATACGCAGTATTTT.

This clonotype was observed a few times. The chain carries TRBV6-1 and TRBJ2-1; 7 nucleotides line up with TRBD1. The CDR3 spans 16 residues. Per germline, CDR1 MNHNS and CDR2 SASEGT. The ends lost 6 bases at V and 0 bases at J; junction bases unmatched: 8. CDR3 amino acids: CASRTGPQSSYNEQFF. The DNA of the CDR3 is TGTGCCAGCAGGACAGGGCCCCAAAGCTCCTACAATGAGCAGTTCTTC.

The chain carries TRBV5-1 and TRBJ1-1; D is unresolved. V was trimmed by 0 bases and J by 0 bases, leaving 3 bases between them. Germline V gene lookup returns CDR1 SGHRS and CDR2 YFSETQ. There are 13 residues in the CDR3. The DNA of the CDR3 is TGCGCCAGCAGCTTGGATGTGAACACTGAAGCTTTCTTT. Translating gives CASSLDVNTEAFF.

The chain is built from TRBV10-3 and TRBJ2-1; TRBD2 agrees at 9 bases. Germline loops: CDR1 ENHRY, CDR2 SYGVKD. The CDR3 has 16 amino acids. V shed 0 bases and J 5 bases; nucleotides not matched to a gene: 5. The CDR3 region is CAISESRGGADNEQFF. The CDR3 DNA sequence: TGTGCCATCAGTGAGTCGCGGGGGGGCGCCGACAATGAGCAGTTCTTC.

The CDR3 nucleotides read TGCGCCAGCAGCTCAGGGGATGGCAATCAGCCCCAGCATTTT. Encoded protein: CASSSGDGNQPQHF. The chain couples TRBV5-1 to TRBJ1-5, with D perhaps matching TRBD1 (6 bases). In germline, CDR1 is SGHRS, CDR2 YFSETQ. Trimming took 3 bases from V and 2 from J, leaving 9 bases between them. CDR3 length equals 14 residues.

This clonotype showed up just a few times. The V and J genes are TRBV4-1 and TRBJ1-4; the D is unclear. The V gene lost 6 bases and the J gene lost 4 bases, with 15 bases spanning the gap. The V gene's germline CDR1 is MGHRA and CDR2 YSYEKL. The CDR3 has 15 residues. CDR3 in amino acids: CASRPRAAVNEKLFF. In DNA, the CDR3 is TGCGCCAGCAGGCCAAGAGCGGCGGTTAATGAAAAACTGTTTTTT.

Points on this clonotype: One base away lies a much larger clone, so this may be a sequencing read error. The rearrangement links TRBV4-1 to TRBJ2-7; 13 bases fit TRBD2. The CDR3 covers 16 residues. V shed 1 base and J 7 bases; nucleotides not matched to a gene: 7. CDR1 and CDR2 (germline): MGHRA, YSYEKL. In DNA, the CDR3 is TGCGCCAGCAGCCAAGGGACTAGCGGGGGCTACAATGAGCAGTACTTC. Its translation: CASSQGTSGGYNEQYF.

CDR3 sequence (DNA): TGTGCCAGCAGTTACTCGGGACGGACCCTAGGCAAAAACATTCAGTACTTC. This translates into CASSYSGRTLGKNIQYF. The gene calls are TRBV6-5 and TRBJ2-4; TRBD1 or TRBD2 may be the D gene (5 bases each). Germline CDR1 and CDR2: MNHEY and SVGAGI. The CDR3 is 17 residues long. V was trimmed by 0 bases and J by 3 bases, leaving 15 bases between them.